This TCR beta chain was sequenced during a study of T cells in Graves' hyperthyroidism and ophthalmopathy. Newly diagnosed patients aged 18 to 65 had hyperthyroidism of under 2 months' duration. An approximately 9.4 ml volume of fresh peripheral blood provided the PBMCs. Study-wide results and limits: Ophthalmopathy got predicted by the model a median around six months before its onset. Most expanded thyroid clonotypes above 0.001 recurred in blood.

Amplification yielded TCR beta CDR3 regions, with RNA transcripts as the source. HTBI primers drove first-round RT-PCR of the TCR CDR3. Using its own MiXCR run on the multiplex PCR reads, TCRdb lists one record per CDR3 protein. Among around 250,000 distinct CDR3 sequences listed, roughly 15% were seen once. A note on this clonotype: What it binds is not known.

The V end lost 0 bases, the J end lost 8 bases, and 13 bases lay between the germline ends. There are 15 residues in the CDR3. Germline V gene lookup returns CDR1 SGHDN and CDR2 FVKESK. The sample comprised blood. The genes are TRBV14 and TRBJ1-4, with D possibly TRBD1 on 5 matching bases. This receptor was identified in a woman in her forties with Graves' hyperthyroidism that later progressed to Graves' ophthalmopathy. This CDR3 is CASSQEMGLKEKLFF. The CDR3 DNA is TGTGCCAGCAGCCAAGAAATGGGACTAAAGGAAAAACTGTTTTTT. Combining the CDR3 with reference TRBV14 and TRBJ1-4 gives the whole variable domain EAGVTQFPSHSVIEKGQTVTLRCDPISGHDNLYWYRRVMGKEIKFLLHFVKESKQDESGMPNNRFLAERTGGTYSTLKVQPAELEDSGVYFCASSQEMGLKEKLFFGSGTQLSVL.